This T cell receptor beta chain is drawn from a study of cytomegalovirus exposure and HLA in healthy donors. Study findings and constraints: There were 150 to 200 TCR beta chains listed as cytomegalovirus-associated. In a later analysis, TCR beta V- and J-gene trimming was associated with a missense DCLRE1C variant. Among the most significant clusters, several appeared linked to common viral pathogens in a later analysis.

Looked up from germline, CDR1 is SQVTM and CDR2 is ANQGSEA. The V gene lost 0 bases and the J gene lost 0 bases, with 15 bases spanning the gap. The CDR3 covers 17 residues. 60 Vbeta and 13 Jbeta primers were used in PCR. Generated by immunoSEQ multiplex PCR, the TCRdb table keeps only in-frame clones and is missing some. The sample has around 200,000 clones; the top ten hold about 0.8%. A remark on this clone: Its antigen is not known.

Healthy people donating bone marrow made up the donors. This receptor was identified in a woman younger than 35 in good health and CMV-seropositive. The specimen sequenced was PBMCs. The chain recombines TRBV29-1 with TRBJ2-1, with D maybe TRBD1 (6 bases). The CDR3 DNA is TGCAGCGTTGAAGATCAAATTGGACAGAGCTCCTACAATGAGCAGTTCTTC. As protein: CSVEDQIGQSSYNEQFF.